This entry is about one TCR beta chain. This clonotype was seen ten or more times. Its specific antigen is unknown. There are no base qualities to consult, and no much larger clone falls within one base. In the paper's terms, the time point label means: patch test 2, 6 weeks after DPC sensitization. The sample's treatment or condition label, decoded: therapeutic diphenylcyclopropenone sensitization with weekly scalp DPC. At every patch-test visit, the blood draw took place before the patch test was put on. Patients were eligible if aged 18 to 70, diagnosed with alopecia and judged suitable for DPC therapy, and pregnant patients were excluded. Total RNA was extracted from unfractionated whole blood collected in Tempus Blood RNA tubes. From cysteine to phenylalanine, the CDR3 is 17 amino acids long. Just the 51-base CDR3 DNA is kept, in frame starting at base 1. Taken from the germline V gene, the CDR1 and CDR2 loops are SGHRS and YFSETQ. The germline V and J ends show losses of 4 bases and 2 bases respectively, and no gene match explains 7 bases of the junction.

This entry is derived from a study of human T cells and chemical hapten exposure (dated by TCRdb to about 2021). As for the study more broadly: For sensitization, 2% DPC in acetone was applied to a 2 cm by 2 cm area of upper inner arm skin. Throughout the roughly 24-week study period, patients were also given weekly therapeutic DPC doses on the scalp. Patch testing on the upper back used Finn chambers containing 0.01% DPC, with scoring done after 6 days according to International Contact Dermatitis Research Group standards. The patient cohort, mostly female, included alopecia areata with under or over 50% scalp involvement, alopecia totalis and alopecia universalis. Libraries were pooled for sequencing, and per-sample TCR yields varied mainly because of small differences in library volumes within the pool. In alopecia patients, the study followed how the peripheral blood TCR repertoire changed in vivo over primary and secondary sensitization to diphenylcyclopropenone (DPC), a hapten. Blood was sampled from patients pre-sensitization (week 0) and at 2, 6 and about 24 weeks after DPC sensitization. Blood for TCR sequencing was provided by twenty-nine alopecia patients at one to four time points (pre-sensitization, 2, 6 and 24 weeks). Summary of the overall study and its limitations: Compared with pre-sensitization or healthy control sets, expanded TCRs formed significantly more large CDR3 similarity clusters, which is consistent with antigen-driven responses. Patch test score was positively correlated with the number of PT1 expanded TCRs, with significance at thresholds 8, 16 and 32 but not at 4. No change with DPC sensitization was found in the number of TCRs above 1 in 1000 frequency, and no evidence of global repertoire structure alterations was found. Repeated subsampling changed both the strength of the expansion versus patch-test correlation and the threshold at which that correlation became significant. Because all patients had alopecia, a presumed autoimmune disease, the immune response of the patients might differ from that of healthy individuals.

Preparation of the library involved RACE. Sequencing was carried out with a NextSeq 500. Library preparation attached unique molecular identifiers to individual cDNA molecules for quantitative, reproducible TCR counting. Each blood RNA sample was used to sequence both TCR alpha and TCR beta chains. Per the source publication's procedure: A median of about 89,000 TCRs per sample was observed, with a range of 23,224 to 690,600. The Decombinator software suite was used to annotate V, J and CDR3 in the TCR reads. For PS versus PT1 abundance plots, all samples were subsampled to the same number of TCRs (28,000). Expanded TCRs were defined as absent before sensitization and observed at least eight times at the 2-week time point. TCRdb took the public reads, trimmed them with fastp at Q25, ran MiXCR for clone calling and kept in-frame beta chains. CDR3 protein sequences are deduplicated, and each keeps its most common genes and DNA. The V and J calls, along with clone size, are taken from TCRdb and not from the paper's own processing. The sample table shows 95,000 or so distinct CDR3 sequences, and 11% are seen once. 2.5% to 3.5% of the sample is held by the ten biggest clonotypes.

The sample was whole blood, taken in connection with sensitization to the hapten diphenylcyclopropenone (DPC). The chain joins TRBV5-1 to TRBJ2-1; 12 bases in between match TRBD2. The origin of this receptor is a woman aged 40 to 50 with alopecia areata. Some clones in this sample may be carry-over from other donors' samples. The CDR3 amino acid sequence is: CASSPLTSGSPYNEQFF. The sequenced DNA: TGCGCCAGCAGCCCTCTGACTAGCGGGAGTCCCTACAATGAGCAGTTCTTC.